Each of the 17 T cell receptor beta chains below was sequenced from the same sample in a study of T cells in Graves' hyperthyroidism and ophthalmopathy. RNA transcripts served as the template for amplifying TCR beta CDR3 regions. Carried out on the TCR CDR3, a first-round RT-PCR used the HTBI primer set. TCRdb independently ran MiXCR on the multiplex PCR reads; one entry per CDR3 protein. The data hold 300,000 to 400,000 distinct CDR3 sequences, with approximately 14% observed a single time. The sequenced sample consisted of blood. The source is a woman aged 25 to 39 with Graves' ophthalmopathy.

This clonotype showed up just a few times. This rearrangement joins TRBV19 to TRBJ1-5; no clear D gene. This CDR3 has 15 residues. The V end lost 2 bases, the J end lost 3 bases, and 11 bases lay between the germline ends. Looked up from germline, CDR1 is LNHDA and CDR2 is SQIVND (reference sequence). The CDR3 DNA sequence: TGTGCCAGTAGTATAAACGGGCAGTACAATCAGCCCCAGCATTTT. Amino acids: CASSINGQYNQPQHF.

A few counts support this clonotype. The chain joins TRBV7-6 to TRBJ1-1; D is unresolved. V was clipped by 2 bases and J by 1 base, with 8 bases between them. Germline V gives CDR1 SGHVS, CDR2 FNYEAQ. This CDR3 contains 14 residues. CDR3 coding DNA: TGTGCCAGCAGCTTATCACCCTCGAACACTGAAGCTTTCTTT. Translating it yields CASSLSPSNTEAFF. Drawing the rest from reference TRBV7-6 and TRBJ1-1, the complete variable domain is GAGVSQSPRYKVTKRGQDVALRCDPISGHVSLYWYRQALGQGPEFLTYFNYEAQQDKSGLPNDRFSAERPEGSISTLTIQRTEQRDSAMYRCASSLSPSNTEAFFGQGTRLTVV.

Details on this clonotype: This may come from a read error, since a much larger clone is one base off. CDR3 DNA: TGCAGTGCCCTTGCAGAGAGCACAGATACGCAGTATTTT. Residues: CSALAESTDTQYF. The V call is TRBV20-1, the J call TRBJ2-3; no clear D. The CDR3 consists of 13 residues. Germline V gene sequence: CDR1 DFQATT, CDR2 SNEGSKA (reference sequence). With 6 bases removed from V and 0 bases from J, the gap between germline ends came to 10 bases.

Ten or more counts support this clonotype. The chain couples TRBV27 to TRBJ2-5, with D maybe TRBD2 (6 bases). This CDR3 has 13 residues. V was clipped by 6 bases and J by 8 bases, with 16 bases between them. Germline V lookup: CDR1 MNHEY, CDR2 SMNVEV (reference sequence). The CDR3 loop reads CASSFSGTRTQYF. The CDR3 DNA reads TGTGCCAGCAGCTTTAGCGGTACAAGAACCCAGTACTTC.

The chain joins TRBV13 to TRBJ1-5; 7 nucleotides align to TRBD1. Germline values: CDR1 PRHDT, CDR2 FYEKMQ (reference sequence). Germline trimming cut 4 bases from V and 7 bases from J; bases unmatched to any gene: 7. The CDR3 consists of 14 residues. The CDR3 sequence is CASSSGQGEQPQHF. The CDR3 DNA reads as TGTGCCAGCAGCTCCGGGCAGGGGGAGCAGCCCCAGCATTTT.

In this sample, this clonotype turned up many times. The J gene is TRBJ2-2, the V gene TRBV30; possibly TRBD1 for D (7 bases). Per the germline V gene, CDR1 is GTSNPN and CDR2 is SVGIG (reference sequence). CDR3 length equals 14 residues. The CDR3 sequence is CAKTQGRLTGELFF. The CDR3, as DNA: TGTGCAAAAACACAGGGGAGGTTAACCGGGGAGCTGTTTTTT. Full variable domain (outside the CDR3, taken from reference TRBV30 and TRBJ2-2): SQTIHQWPATLVQPVGSPLSLECTVEGTSNPNLYWYRQAAGRGLQLLFYSVGIGQISSEVPQNLSASRPQDRQFILSSKKLLLSDSGFYLCAKTQGRLTGELFFGEGSRLTVL.

Ten or more counts support this clonotype. The V call is TRBV13, the J call TRBJ2-2, with no clear D. V lost 0 bases, J lost 7 bases, and 6 bases lay in between. This CDR3 region has 13 residues. The V gene's germline CDR1 is PRHDT and CDR2 FYEKMQ (reference sequence). In nucleotides, the CDR3 is TGTGCCAGCAGCTTAGGTGGAAACGGGGAGCTGTTTTTT. This encodes CASSLGGNGELFF.

This clonotype was found many times. The chain combines TRBV6-1 with TRBJ2-3; D possibly matches TRBD1 or TRBD2 (5 bases each). Trimming pared 8 bases from V and 2 bases from J, leaving 14 bases between. The germline gives CDR1 MNHNS, CDR2 SASEGT. The CDR3 sequence is 14 residues long. CDR3 sequence: CASEGRQHTDTQYF. The DNA for the CDR3 is TGTGCCAGCGAGGGGCGACAGCACACAGATACGCAGTATTTT.

This clonotype was seen ten or more times. The V and J genes are TRBV11-2 and TRBJ2-5, with D possibly TRBD2 on 6 matching bases. V lost 4 bases, J lost 7 bases, and 19 bases lay in between. Germline lookup yields CDR1 SGHAT and CDR2 FQNNGV. CDR3 length equals 15 residues. CDR3 region: CASSSRDSKARTQYF. CDR3 in DNA: TGTGCCAGCAGCTCCCGGGACTCCAAGGCACGGACCCAGTACTTC.

This clonotype was detected many times. The rearrangement uses TRBV28 and TRBJ2-3; D may correspond to TRBD1 or TRBD2 (5 bases each). Germline V gene sequence: CDR1 MDHEN, CDR2 SYDVKM. With 11 bases removed from V and 4 bases from J, the gap between germline ends came to 25 bases. This CDR3 is built from 16 residues. This chain's CDR3 is CAGTIYGVGDSDTQYF. The CDR3 nucleotides read TGTGCCGGCACTATTTATGGGGTGGGGGATTCAGATACGCAGTATTTT.

In this sample, this clonotype turned up a few times. This chain connects TRBV6-1 to TRBJ1-6; no definite D call. Per the germline V gene, CDR1 is MNHNS and CDR2 is SASEGT. Trimming shortened V by 11 bases and J by 6 bases, and 14 bases separated the two germline ends. The CDR3 extends over 13 amino acids. As DNA, the CDR3 is TGTGCCTTTACCGGGCCCCCTAATTCACCCCTCCACTTT. Protein: CAFTGPPNSPLHF.

The genes are TRBV28 and TRBJ2-3; 9 bases are shared with TRBD1. V was pared by 7 bases and J by 1 base, with 3 bases of the junction left unmatched. From germline, CDR1 is MDHEN and CDR2 SYDVKM. The CDR3 contains 14 residues. The CDR3 sequence: CASKRTGGTDTQYF. The CDR3 DNA sequence: TGTGCCAGCAAAAGGACAGGGGGCACAGATACGCAGTATTTT.

The V call is TRBV27, the J call TRBJ2-1; 10 nucleotides line up with TRBD1. The CDR3 has 16 residues. Germline values: CDR1 MNHEY, CDR2 SMNVEV (reference sequence). The junction had 5 bases not matched to a gene; V was cut back by 0 bases and J by 6 bases. The CDR3 reads CASSLSPGQGSNEQFF. DNA of the CDR3: TGTGCCAGCAGTTTATCTCCGGGACAGGGGTCCAATGAGCAGTTCTTC.

In this sample, this clonotype turned up many times. The chain is built from TRBV29-1 and TRBJ2-3, with D maybe TRBD2 (5 bases). CDR1 is SQVTM and CDR2 is ANQGSEA in the germline V gene. V lost 0 bases to trimming and J lost 7 bases, with 11 bases between them. The CDR3 consists of 13 residues. The CDR3 reads CSVEDLGEYTQYF. The CDR3 DNA sequence: TGCAGCGTTGAAGATCTCGGGGAGTATACGCAGTATTTT.

Ten or more counts support this clonotype. CDR3 amino acids: CATSDFALDKETQYF. CDR3 bases: TGTGCCACCAGTGATTTTGCACTAGACAAAGAGACCCAGTACTTC. The gene calls are TRBV24-1 and TRBJ2-5; D possibly corresponds to TRBD2 (5 bases). CDR1 is KGHDR and CDR2 is SFDVKD in the germline V gene. The CDR3 is 15 residues long. Trimming cost V 1 base and J 3 bases, with 11 bases left between them.

This clonotype was observed a handful of times. This chain joins TRBV5-1 and TRBJ2-6; 8 nucleotides match TRBD1. The V segment lost 1 base and the J segment 4 bases; nucleotides outside the gene matches: 7. The CDR3 has 17 residues. Germline loops: CDR1 SGHRS, CDR2 YFSETQ. The CDR3 region has the DNA TGCGCCAGCAGCTTGAAGCAGGGGGCGCGAGGGGCCAACGTCCTGACTTTC. Protein: CASSLKQGARGANVLTF. The entire variable domain, with the rest obtained from reference TRBV5-1 and TRBJ2-6, is as follows: KAGVTQTPRYLIKTRGQQVTLSCSPISGHRSVSWYQQTPGQGLQFLFEYFSETQRNKGNFPGRFSGRQFSNSRSEMNVSTLELGDSALYLCASSLKQGARGANVLTFGAGSRLTVL.

This clonotype was seen repeatedly, ten times or more. The V and J genes are TRBV30 and TRBJ2-3; a weak D match, TRBD2 (6 bases). Trimming took off 4 bases at V and 7 bases at J, with 18 bases between the two ends. The CDR3 totals 14 residues. Germline CDR1 and CDR2: GTSNPN and SVGIG (reference sequence). CDR3 protein: CAWTPGGTANTQYF. The CDR3 coding sequence is TGTGCCTGGACACCCGGCGGGACCGCTAATACGCAGTATTTT.